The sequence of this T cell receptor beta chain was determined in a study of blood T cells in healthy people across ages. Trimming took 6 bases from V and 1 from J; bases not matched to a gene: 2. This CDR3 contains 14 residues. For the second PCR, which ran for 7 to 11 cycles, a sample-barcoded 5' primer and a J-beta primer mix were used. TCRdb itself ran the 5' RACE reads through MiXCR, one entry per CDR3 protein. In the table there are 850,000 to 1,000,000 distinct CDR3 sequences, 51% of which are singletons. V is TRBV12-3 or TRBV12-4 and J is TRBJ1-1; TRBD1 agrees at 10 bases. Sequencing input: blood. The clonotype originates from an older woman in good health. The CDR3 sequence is CASRGQGKNTEAFF. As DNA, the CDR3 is TGTGCCAGCAGGGGACAGGGGAAGAACACTGAAGCTTTCTTT.